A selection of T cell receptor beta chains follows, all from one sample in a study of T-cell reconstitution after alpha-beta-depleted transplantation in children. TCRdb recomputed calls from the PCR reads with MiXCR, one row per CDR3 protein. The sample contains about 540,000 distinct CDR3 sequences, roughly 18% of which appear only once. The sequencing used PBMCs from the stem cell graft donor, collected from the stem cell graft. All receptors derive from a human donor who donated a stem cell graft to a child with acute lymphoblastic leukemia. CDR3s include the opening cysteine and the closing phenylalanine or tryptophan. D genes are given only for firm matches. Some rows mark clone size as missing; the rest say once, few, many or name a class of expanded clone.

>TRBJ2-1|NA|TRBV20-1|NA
TGCAGTGCTAGAGATCTACGAGCGGGTAGCTACAATGAGCAGTTCTTC
CSARDLRAGSYNEQFF
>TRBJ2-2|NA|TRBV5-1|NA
TGCGCCAGCAGCTTTCCGTCGGGGGTGGACACCGGGGAGCTGTTTTTT
CASSFPSGVDTGELFF
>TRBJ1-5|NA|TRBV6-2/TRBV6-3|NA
TGTGCCAGCAGTCCCGGCCGGGTGCAGCCCCAGCATTTT
CASSPGRVQPQHF
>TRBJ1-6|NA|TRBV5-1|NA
TGCGCCAGCAGCTTCGCCCGCGGTAGTTCACCCCTCCACTTT
CASSFARGSSPLHF
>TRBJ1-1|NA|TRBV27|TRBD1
TGTGCCAGCAGTTCCCTCCTCCGGGACAGGGATAGTTTACCTGAAGCTTTCTTT
CASSSLLRDRDSLPEAFF
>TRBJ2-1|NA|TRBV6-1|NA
TGTGCCAGCAGTCCGGGACACGGGAGCTCCTACAATGAGCAGTTCTTC
CASSPGHGSSYNEQFF
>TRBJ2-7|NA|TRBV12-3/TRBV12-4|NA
TGTGCCAGCAGCACCGGGTTCCACGAGCAGTACTTC
CASSTGFHEQYF
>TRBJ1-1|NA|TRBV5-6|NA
TGTGCCAGCAGCGAGGGGGGAAACGGAGCTTTCTTT
CASSEGGNGAFF
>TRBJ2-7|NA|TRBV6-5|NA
TGTGCCAGCAGTTATAAGGACAGTTTCTCCTACGAGCAGTACTTC
CASSYKDSFSYEQYF
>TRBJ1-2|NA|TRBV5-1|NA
TGCGCCAGCAGCTTGGCCCAACAGAAAAACTATGGCTACACCTTC
CASSLAQQKNYGYTF
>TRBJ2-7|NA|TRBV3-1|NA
TGTGCCAGCAGCCAAGATAGGGGCTACAGCTCCTACGAGCAGTACTTC
CASSQDRGYSSYEQYF
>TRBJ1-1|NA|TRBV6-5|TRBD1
TGTGCCAGCACCCCGACAGGGCTGAACACTGAAGCTTTCTTT
CASTPTGLNTEAFF
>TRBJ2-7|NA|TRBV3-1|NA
TGTGCCAGCAGCCCGACCGGGACGGATGGTTCCTGCGAGCAGTACTTC
CASSPTGTDGSCEQYF
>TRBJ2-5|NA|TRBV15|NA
TGTGCCACCAGCATGGCCGGGGTTAGGGCCGTTGAGGAGACCCAGTACTTC
CATSMAGVRAVEETQYF
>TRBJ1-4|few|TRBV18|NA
TGTGCCAGCTCCCCGAGACAGGATAATGAAAAACTGTTTTTT
CASSPRQDNEKLFF
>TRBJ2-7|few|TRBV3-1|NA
TGTGCCAGCAGCCAACCAGAATCCTACGAGCAGTACTTC
CASSQPESYEQYF
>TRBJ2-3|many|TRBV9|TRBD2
TGTGCCAGCAGCGGGGACTACCGCAGCACAGATACGCAGTATTTT
CASSGDYRSTDTQYF
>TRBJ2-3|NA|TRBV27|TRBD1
TGTGCCAGCAGTTCGGGGAGACAGGGTGGCTCAGATACGCAGTATTTT
CASSSGRQGGSDTQYF
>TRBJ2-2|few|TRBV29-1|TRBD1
TGCAGCGTTAGGACAGGCGCCGGGGAGCTGTTTTTT
CSVRTGAGELFF
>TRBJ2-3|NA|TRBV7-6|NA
TGTGCCAGCAGCTTAGAAGTAGGGCCAGATACGCAGTATTTT
CASSLEVGPDTQYF
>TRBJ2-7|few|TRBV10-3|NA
TGTGCCATCAGTGAGGGGCAGGCCTACGAGCAGTACTTC
CAISEGQAYEQYF
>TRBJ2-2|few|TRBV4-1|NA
TGCGCCAGCTCGGACTCCCCTAACACCGGGGAGCTGTTTTTT
CASSDSPNTGELFF
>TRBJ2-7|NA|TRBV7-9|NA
TGTGCCAGCAGCTTAGTTTTGAGTTTCCCGCGTACTCGGCAGTACTTC
CASSLVLSFPRTRQYF
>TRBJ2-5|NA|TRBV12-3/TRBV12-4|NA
TGTGCCAGCCGGGGGTGGGTCTACGAGACCCAGTACTTC
CASRGWVYETQYF
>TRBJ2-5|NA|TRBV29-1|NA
TGCAGCTCTATTTCAGAGACCCAGTACTTC
CSSISETQYF
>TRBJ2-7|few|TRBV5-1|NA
TGCGCCAGCAGCTTGGCCACTGCCTACGAGCAGTACTTC
CASSLATAYEQYF
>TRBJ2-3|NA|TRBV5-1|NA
TGCGCCAGCAGCTTGGTCCCCAGCGGACCATGGTGGGGCACAGATACGCAGTATTTT
CASSLVPSGPWWGTDTQYF
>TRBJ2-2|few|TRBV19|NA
TGTGCCGCGGCGGGGATCGACACCGGGGAGCTGTTTTTT
CAAAGIDTGELFF
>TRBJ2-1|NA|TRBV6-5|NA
TGTGCCAGCAGTTACTCTTTAGCGACTTACAATGAGCAGTTCTTC
CASSYSLATYNEQFF
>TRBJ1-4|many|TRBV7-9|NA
TGTGCCAGCAGCCCCGGACAGTCAACTAATGAAAAACTGTTTTTT
CASSPGQSTNEKLFF
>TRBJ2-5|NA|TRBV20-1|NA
TGCAGTGCTAGAGATGGGGGGACCCAGTACTTC
CSARDGGTQYF
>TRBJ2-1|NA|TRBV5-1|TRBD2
TGCGCCAGCAGCTTAGACGGGAGGACATCTCATGAGCAGTTCTTC
CASSLDGRTSHEQFF
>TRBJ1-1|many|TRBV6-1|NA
TGTGCCAGCAGTGAACGGGTGGGAGGAATGGGTGAAGCTTTCTTT
CASSERVGGMGEAFF
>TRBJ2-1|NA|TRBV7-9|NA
TGTGCCAGCAGCTCTTCAAACAATGAGCAGTTCTTC
CASSSSNNEQFF
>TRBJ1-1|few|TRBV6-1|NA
TGTGCCAGCAGTGAACACAGGGTAGGAACTGAAGCTTTCTTT
CASSEHRVGTEAFF
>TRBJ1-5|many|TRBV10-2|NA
TGCGCCAGCAGTGGTAGTATCGGTGTTAGCAATCAGCCCCAGCATTTT
CASSGSIGVSNQPQHF
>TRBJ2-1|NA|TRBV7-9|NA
TGTGCCAGCAGCCCTAAGACTGGAGTTCGGCACAATGAGCAGTTCTTC
CASSPKTGVRHNEQFF
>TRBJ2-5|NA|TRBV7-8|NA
TGTGCCAGCAGCTTATGGCAAGAGACCCAGTACTTC
CASSLWQETQYF